The 22 T cell receptor beta chains listed next were all sequenced from one sample in a study of shared clonotypes between healthy human individuals. Generated by immunoSEQ multiplex PCR, the TCRdb table keeps only in-frame clones and is missing some. The sample consists of hundreds of thousands of clones, approximately 77% of them appearing once. Input material: PBMCs. The receptors come from a woman aged 35 to 49 in good health. Some clones in this sample may be carry-over from other donors' samples.

This clone was picked up one time. This likely traces to a read error, being one base from a far larger clone. This chain links TRBV4-2 with TRBJ2-6, with TRBD2 matching 9 bases. CDR3 length: 16 amino acids. CDR1 is LGHNA, CDR2 YNFKEQ, per germline. V lost 8 bases and J lost 1; bases outside the gene matches: 6. Written as DNA, the CDR3 is TGTGCCAGCTTAGCGGGAGACTTTTCTGGGGCCAACGTCCTGACTTTC. Residues: CASLAGDFSGANVLTF.

On this clone: This same CDR3 is encoded by further DNA sequences in the sample. The rearrangement uses TRBV7-2 and TRBJ2-5; D may correspond to TRBD1 or TRBD2 (5 bases each). CDR1 and CDR2 from the germline V gene are SGHTA and FQGNSA. The CDR3 is made up of 15 amino acids. V gave up 2 bases and J gave up 1 base, with 11 bases separating them. Here the CDR3 reads CASSLQPGPQETQYF. The CDR3 DNA reads TGTGCCAGCAGCTTACAGCCGGGGCCCCAAGAGACCCAGTACTTC.

This clone was counted many times. The rearrangement links TRBV18 to TRBJ2-1, with 11 bases lining up with TRBD1. The CDR3 runs to 14 residues. Germline-derived CDR1 and CDR2 are KGHSH and LQKENI. J gave up 7 bases and V 3 bases, and 2 bases lay outside the gene matches. The CDR3 coding sequence is TGTGCCAGCTCACCCGGGACAGGGGGTAATGAGCAGTTCTTC. It codes for CASSPGTGGNEQFF. The whole variable domain, filled in from reference TRBV18 and TRBJ2-1, reads NAGVMQNPRHLVRRRGQEARLRCSPMKGHSHVYWYRQLPEEGLKFMVYLQKENIIDESGMPKERFSAEFPKEGPSILRIQQVVRGDSAAYFCASSPGTGGNEQFFGPGTRLTVL.

The rearrangement joins TRBV6-1 to TRBJ1-5, with D unclear. CDR1 MNHNS and CDR2 SASEGT come from the germline V gene. Between the trimmed V and J ends, which lost 3 bases and 3 bases, there was a span of 12 bases. The CDR3 consists of 15 residues. CDR3 sequence (DNA): TGTGCCAGCAGTGAGTACAGTCTCCCCAATCAGCCCCAGCATTTT. Its protein is CASSEYSLPNQPQHF.

V is TRBV6-1 and J is TRBJ2-1, with D uncertain. The germline gives CDR1 MNHNS, CDR2 SASEGT. This CDR3 region has 12 residues. V was trimmed by 7 bases and J by 1 base, leaving 5 bases between them. CDR3 amino acids: CASTFSYNEQFF. The CDR3 DNA is TGTGCCAGCACATTTTCCTACAATGAGCAGTTCTTC.

Regarding this clone: A read error is the likely source, as a far larger clone sits one nucleotide away. The chain links TRBV30 to TRBJ1-2; D possibly corresponds to TRBD1 (5 bases). CDR3 length: 13 residues. CDR1 is GTSNPN, CDR2 SVGIG, per germline (reference sequence). CDR3 in DNA: TGTGCCTGGAGTTTGGGACGGATCTATGGCCACACCTTC. This gives the protein CAWSLGRIYGHTF.

Only a few counts were recorded for this clone. This chain joins TRBV30 and TRBJ2-5; TRBD1 agrees at 7 bases. V lost 3 bases, J lost 2 bases, and 6 bases stayed unmatched. CDR3 length equals 14 residues. Germline V gene sequence: CDR1 GTSNPN, CDR2 SVGIG (reference sequence). The CDR3 nucleotides read TGTGCCTGGAGCGCAGGGACAGAACAAGAGACCCAGTACTTC. Translating it yields CAWSAGTEQETQYF.

The chain employs TRBV28 and TRBJ1-1; D not resolved. This CDR3 contains 15 residues. V was trimmed by 3 bases and J by 1 base, leaving 12 bases between them. Germline assignment: CDR1 MDHEN and CDR2 SYDVKM. The CDR3 loop is CASSFRPPTNTEAFF. The CDR3 DNA follows: TGTGCCAGCAGTTTCCGCCCACCGACGAACACTGAAGCTTTCTTT.

The chain employs TRBV5-1 and TRBJ2-2; 8 bases agree with TRBD1. The J segment lost 5 bases and the V segment lost 1 base, leaving 7 bases of the junction unmatched. The CDR3 has 16 residues. The V gene's germline CDR1 is SGHRS and CDR2 YFSETQ. CDR3 nucleotides: TGCGCCAGCAGCTTGAGCAGGACAGGGAGGACCGGGGAGCTGTTTTTT. Translating it yields CASSLSRTGRTGELFF. Using reference TRBV5-1 and TRBJ2-2 for the parts outside the CDR3, the full variable domain is KAGVTQTPRYLIKTRGQQVTLSCSPISGHRSVSWYQQTPGQGLQFLFEYFSETQRNKGNFPGRFSGRQFSNSRSEMNVSTLELGDSALYLCASSLSRTGRTGELFFGEGSRLTVL.

As to this clone: A far more abundant clone sits one base away, making this likely a read error. This chain connects TRBV6-6 to TRBJ1-2; 7 bases fit TRBD1. The germline gives CDR1 MNHNY, CDR2 SVGAGI (reference sequence). CDR3 length: 14 amino acids. CDR3 bases: TGTGCCAGCAGCACCACAGGGGTTAACTATGGCCACACCTTC. It translates to CASSTTGVNYGHTF.

The chain links TRBV18 to TRBJ2-2; the match to TRBD2 covers 8 bases. CDR3 length: 16 residues. Germline V CDR1 and CDR2: KGHSH, LQKENI. The trim removed 4 bases at V and 0 bases at J, leaving 4 bases unmatched. CDR3: CASSLRAGANTGELFF. Written as DNA, the CDR3 is TGTGCCAGCTCACTTCGAGCGGGAGCGAACACCGGGGAGCTGTTTTTT.

J is TRBJ1-2 and V is TRBV7-2, with D unclear. Germline CDR1 is SGHTA and CDR2 is FQGNSA. The CDR3 loop spans 15 amino acids. V was cut by 5 bases and J by 0 bases, with 13 bases left in between. This CDR3 is CASSPGAGTNYGYTF. Written as DNA, the CDR3 is TGTGCCAGCAGCCCGGGTGCAGGAACTAACTATGGCTACACCTTC.

The CDR3 protein is CASSSGGLEGYEQYF. The CDR3 DNA follows: TGTGCCAGCAGCTCCGGGGGGCTTGAAGGGTACGAGCAGTACTTC. The chain is built from TRBV2 and TRBJ2-7, with a weak D call TRBD2 (7 bases). The CDR3 runs 15 residues. Per the germline V gene, CDR1 is SNHLY and CDR2 is FYNNEI. The ends were cut back, 6 bases at V and 4 bases at J, with 19 bases in the middle.

The genes are TRBV19 and TRBJ1-2, with D perhaps matching TRBD1 (6 bases). Trimming took off 2 bases at V and 4 bases at J, with 11 bases between the two ends. The CDR3 has 14 amino acids. In germline, CDR1 is LNHDA, CDR2 SQIVND (reference sequence). The CDR3 reads CASSIRQGSYGYTF. DNA for the CDR3: TGTGCCAGTAGTATACGGCAGGGGAGCTATGGCTACACCTTC.

The rearrangement links TRBV9 to TRBJ2-5, with D perhaps matching TRBD2 (6 bases). The CDR3 contains 15 residues. Trimming removed 3 bases at V and 1 base at J, with 13 bases between. Looked up from germline, CDR1 is SGDLS and CDR2 is YYNGEE. The DNA of the CDR3 is TGTGCCAGCAGCGCTGGGCTGACTAGCCAAGAGACCCAGTACTTC. It codes for CASSAGLTSQETQYF.

The gene calls are TRBV19 and TRBJ2-1; 7 bases align to TRBD1. Germline assignment: CDR1 LNHDA and CDR2 SQIVND (reference sequence). The CDR3 consists of 14 residues. J gave up 8 bases and V 5 bases, and 9 bases lay outside the gene matches. The CDR3 loop is CASSLGQHRDEQFF. The DNA of the CDR3 is TGTGCCAGTAGTTTGGGACAGCATCGGGATGAGCAGTTCTTC.

This clone was observed a single time. The chain couples TRBV19 to TRBJ2-1; TRBD2 matches at 10 bases. The CDR3 extends over 17 amino acids. V lost 4 bases and J lost 2; bases outside the gene matches: 8. Germline CDR1 and CDR2: LNHDA and SQIVND (reference sequence). The CDR3 loop reads CASSTPLSGRAYNEQFF. The DNA of the CDR3 is TGTGCCAGTAGTACCCCTTTGAGCGGGAGGGCCTACAATGAGCAGTTCTTC.

The DNA for the CDR3 is TGTGCCTGGAGCCCCACGGGGGGCTACGAGCAGTACTTC. It translates to CAWSPTGGYEQYF. The gene calls are TRBV30 and TRBJ2-7, with TRBD2 identical over 7 bases. V gave up 3 bases and J gave up 3 bases; unmatched junction bases: 5. This CDR3 has 13 amino acids. CDR1 and CDR2 from the germline V gene are GTSNPN and SVGIG (reference sequence).

In the case of this clone: The sample contains more than one DNA sequence encoding this CDR3. The chain carries TRBV7-8 and TRBJ2-5; 16 bases fit TRBD2. The CDR3 is 16 residues long. The V segment lost 3 bases and the J segment 2 bases; nucleotides outside the gene matches: 0. Per germline, CDR1 SGHVS and CDR2 FQNEAQ. The CDR3 region is CASSLGLAGGQETQYF. The CDR3 nucleotides read TGTGCCAGCAGCTTGGGACTAGCGGGAGGGCAAGAGACCCAGTACTTC.

The chain uses TRBV9 and TRBJ2-1; 8 bases agree with TRBD2. Trimming removed 1 base from V and 4 bases from J; junction bases left unmatched: 4. CDR1 is SGDLS and CDR2 is YYNGEE in the germline V gene. The CDR3 consists of 15 residues. CDR3 sequence: CASSVREGRYNEQFF. CDR3 coding DNA: TGTGCCAGCAGCGTACGGGAGGGCCGGTACAATGAGCAGTTCTTC.

This clone has just one count. This likely stems from a read error, as it lies one base from a far larger clone. The DNA of the CDR3 is TGTGCCAGCAGCCGGACTAGCGGGAACACCGGGGAGCTGTTTTTT. Translation: CASSRTSGNTGELFF. The chain carries TRBV7-2 and TRBJ2-2; 10 bases are a match to TRBD2. The germline gives CDR1 SGHTA, CDR2 FQGNSA. The CDR3 is 15 amino acids. V shed 5 bases, J shed 1 base, and the junction held 1 base outside the gene matches.

The table lists this clone with a count of one. The V gene is TRBV5-1, the J gene TRBJ2-5; no reliable D call. V was shortened by 2 bases and J by 5 bases, with 13 bases between the two germline ends. The CDR3 has 14 amino acids. CDR1 is SGHRS, CDR2 YFSETQ, per germline. Here the CDR3 reads CASSFQQEQETQYF. Here the CDR3 DNA reads TGCGCCAGCAGCTTTCAGCAGGAGCAGGAGACCCAGTACTTC.